This is a list of T cell receptor beta chains from one sample in a study of blood T cells in healthy people across ages. TCRdb reprocessed the 5' RACE reads via MiXCR and lists one record per CDR3 protein. Here the sample spans more than 1 million distinct CDR3 sequences, around 43% being singletons. The sequencing sample was made of blood. Receptors were obtained from a woman aged 60-70 years in good health. Both conserved end residues are part of each CDR3. The D gene is left open where the match is weak. Rows may omit the clone size; those that give it use once, few, many or a size class.

V	J	D	size	DNA	CDR3
TRBV7-9	TRBJ2-3	TRBD1	few	TGTGCCAGCACCGGAACAGGGGTTGTTCATACGCAGTATTTT	CASTGTGVVHTQYF
TRBV10-3	TRBJ1-5	-	few	TGTGCCATCCAGGCCTCGGAAAATCAGCCCCAGCATTTT	CAIQASENQPQHF
TRBV7-8	TRBJ2-1	TRBD2	few	TGTGCCAGCAGCTTAGTTGGCGCTAGCGGGCCACCTATTGAGCAGTTCTTC	CASSLVGASGPPIEQFF
TRBV6-5	TRBJ2-7	TRBD2	-	TGTGCCAGCAGTTACGCGGCTAGCGGGAGTTACGAGCAGTACTTC	CASSYAASGSYEQYF
TRBV25-1	TRBJ2-3	-	-	TGTGCCAGCATGGGCGGGAGCACAGATACGCAGTATTTT	CASMGGSTDTQYF
TRBV9	TRBJ1-5	-	-	TGTGCCAGCAGCGTAGGGGTAGGTGGCAATCAGCCCCAGCATTTT	CASSVGVGGNQPQHF
TRBV5-1	TRBJ1-2	-	few	TGTGCCAGCAGCTTAGTGGGGAATGGCTACACCTTC	CASSLVGNGYTF
TRBV6-1	TRBJ2-5	TRBD1	many	TGTGCCAGCATGCTGTGGGACAGACCCCAAGAGACCCAGTACTTC	CASMLWDRPQETQYF
TRBV28	TRBJ2-7	-	-	TGTGCCAGCAGGGAAGGAGCCCCCTACGAGCAGTACTTC	CASREGAPYEQYF
TRBV27	TRBJ1-2	-	-	TGTGCCGTCGGGACAAGCTATGGCTACACCTTC	CAVGTSYGYTF
TRBV20-1	TRBJ2-3	TRBD2	-	TGCAGTGCCCCACTAGCGGGAGCGTCCTCAGATACGCAGTATTTT	CSAPLAGASSDTQYF
TRBV6-6	TRBJ1-5	TRBD1	few	TGTGCCAGCAGTCCACAGGGGAAGGGGAGCAATCAGCCCCAGCATTTT	CASSPQGKGSNQPQHF
TRBV5-1	TRBJ2-7	-	once	TGCGCCAGCAGCTTGGATAGCGGACCTCACTATGAGCAGTACTTC	CASSLDSGPHYEQYF
TRBV10-1	TRBJ2-5	-	-	TGCGCCAGCAGTGAGGAAGGGCCGAAAGAGACCCAGTACTTC	CASSEEGPKETQYF
TRBV9	TRBJ2-7	-	-	TGTGCCAGCAGCGTAGCGTGGGAGCCCTCCTACGAGCAGTACTTC	CASSVAWEPSYEQYF
TRBV7-2	TRBJ2-7	TRBD2	-	TGTGCCAGCAGCTCTAGCGGGAGGGCAGCCGAGCAGTACTTC	CASSSSGRAAEQYF
TRBV29-1	TRBJ2-1	TRBD2	-	TGCAGCGTTGAAGGAACGGGCGGACTAGCGGGGCTCTACAATGAGCAGTTCTTC	CSVEGTGGLAGLYNEQFF
TRBV6-1	TRBJ1-1	-	-	TGTACTACAGGGTTTGGGGCCACTGAAGCTTTCTTT	CTTGFGATEAFF
TRBV5-1	TRBJ1-1	-	-	TGCGCCAGCAGGATTGGGGGCGCGACTGAAGCTTTCTTT	CASRIGGATEAFF
TRBV7-9	TRBJ2-5	TRBD1	few	TGTGCCAGCAACCTCGACAGGGGGGAGACCCAGTACTTC	CASNLDRGETQYF
TRBV20-1	TRBJ1-6	-	-	TGCAGTGCCCCTAACCCGGGACCCAATTCACCCCTCCACTTT	CSAPNPGPNSPLHF
TRBV4-1	TRBJ2-7	TRBD2	-	TGCGCCAGCAGATGGCTAGCGGGAGGGGCCGCAAGCTACGAGCAGTACTTC	CASRWLAGGAASYEQYF
TRBV27	TRBJ2-1	TRBD1	-	TGTGCCAGCAGTACCCTGACAGGGACGGACAATGAGCAGTTCTTC	CASSTLTGTDNEQFF
TRBV4-1	TRBJ1-2	-	-	TGCGCCAGCAGCCAAGGCCCCCTTCAGGGCTACACCTTC	CASSQGPLQGYTF
TRBV4-2	TRBJ2-1	TRBD2	-	TGTGCCAGCAGCCAAGCTGCCTTCCCGGGACTAGTCCTCAATGAGCAGTTCTTC	CASSQAAFPGLVLNEQFF
TRBV7-9	TRBJ2-5	TRBD2	few	TGTGCCAGCAGCTACCCGACTAGCTCGGAGACCCAGTACTTC	CASSYPTSSETQYF
TRBV4-1	TRBJ2-1	-	-	TGCGCCAGCAGCCAAGATAGCACTCGAGGATCGTACAATGAGCAGTTCTTC	CASSQDSTRGSYNEQFF
TRBV9	TRBJ2-5	-	-	TGTGCCAGCAGCCCAAACTCACATCAAGAGACCCAGTACTTC	CASSPNSHQETQYF
TRBV20-1	TRBJ2-1	TRBD2	-	TGCAGTGCCGCGGGGTGGGGCGGGAGGACGCAGTTCTTC	CSAAGWGGRTQFF
TRBV14	TRBJ2-1	TRBD2	-	TGTGCCAGCAGCCAAGACCGAGGACTAGCGGAAAGCCACAATGAGCAGTTCTTC	CASSQDRGLAESHNEQFF
TRBV12-3/TRBV12-4	TRBJ2-6	-	many	TGTGCCAGCAAGTCGTCTGGGGCCAACGTCCTGACTTTC	CASKSSGANVLTF
TRBV5-1	TRBJ2-1	TRBD2	-	TGCGCTAGCAGCTTGCTTGGGTTGGGACTAGCGGAGTACAATGAGCAGTTCTTC	CASSLLGLGLAEYNEQFF
TRBV27	TRBJ2-7	TRBD1	-	TGTGCCAGCAATTTGAGACAGGGACCTGACGAGCAGTACTTC	CASNLRQGPDEQYF
TRBV20-1	TRBJ2-1	-	many	TGCAGTGCCAGGGACTTCGCTTCCTACAATGAGCAGTTCTTC	CSARDFASYNEQFF
TRBV2	TRBJ2-7	-	once	TGTGCCAGCAGTGATTTCCCTCTCTACGAGCAGTACTTC	CASSDFPLYEQYF
TRBV27	TRBJ2-5	-	few	TGTGCCAGCAGTGCCTCGGCCGGGAAGACCCAGTACTTC	CASSASAGKTQYF
TRBV7-3	TRBJ2-1	-	-	TGTGCCAGCAGCTTAAAGGGTTTAAGCTACAATGAGCAGTTCTTC	CASSLKGLSYNEQFF
TRBV10-1	TRBJ2-7	-	-	TGCGCCAGCAGTGATCCACATTCCGAGCAGTACTTC	CASSDPHSEQYF
TRBV6-1	TRBJ2-7	-	-	TGTGCCAGCAGTGGGGGGCTTTCGGCCGAGCAGTACTTC	CASSGGLSAEQYF
TRBV10-3	TRBJ2-5	TRBD2	-	TGTGCCATCAAAGCGGGCGAACGAGCGGGGGAGACCCAGTACTTC	CAIKAGERAGETQYF
TRBV29-1	TRBJ2-3	-	-	TGCAGCGTTGTGGGCACAGATACGCAGTATTTT	CSVVGTDTQYF
TRBV25-1	TRBJ2-4	-	few	TGTGCCAGCAGTGAACCGGTGAAAAACATTCAGTACTTC	CASSEPVKNIQYF
TRBV16	TRBJ2-1	TRBD2	-	TGTGCCAGCAGCCAACTTTCGACTAGCGGGAGGGAAGGTGAGCAGTTCTTC	CASSQLSTSGREGEQFF
TRBV3-1	TRBJ2-6	TRBD1	once	TGTGCCAGCAGCCAAGTCTGGGGTACGGGACAGGGGTCTGGGGCCAACGTCCTGACTTTC	CASSQVWGTGQGSGANVLTF
TRBV7-2	TRBJ2-1	TRBD2	-	TGTGCCAGCAGCTTAGGGATCCCGACTAGCGGGCCTTATTACAATGAGCAGTTCTTC	CASSLGIPTSGPYYNEQFF
TRBV15	TRBJ2-3	TRBD2	-	TGTGCCACCAGCACCCTGACTAGCGGGGTAGATACGCAGTATTTT	CATSTLTSGVDTQYF
TRBV4-2	TRBJ2-7	-	-	TGTGCCAGCAGCCAAGCCCGCACAGGCCTCGCGAGCGTTTACGAGCAGTACTTC	CASSQARTGLASVYEQYF
TRBV12-3/TRBV12-4	TRBJ2-5	-	few	TGTGCCAGCAGTTTTATGACGACCCAGTACTTC	CASSFMTTQYF
TRBV28	TRBJ2-1	-	-	TGTGCCAGCAGTTATGGGAGCTTCGGGCGCAATGAGCAGTTCTTC	CASSYGSFGRNEQFF
TRBV13	TRBJ2-1	-	many	TGTGCCAGCACCGAGAGGGGCGGGCCTCGGAACAATGAGCAGTTCTTC	CASTERGGPRNNEQFF
TRBV5-1	TRBJ1-1	-	-	TGCGCCAGTACTTCGACGGGGAGGACTGAAGCTTTCTTT	CASTSTGRTEAFF
TRBV27	TRBJ1-2	-	few	TGTGCCAGCAGTTTAGAGGGAGACGGTGGCTACACCTTC	CASSLEGDGGYTF
TRBV20-1	TRBJ2-1	-	few	TGCAGTGCTCCAGCCGGGGGTAGCAGATACAATGAGCAGTTCTTC	CSAPAGGSRYNEQFF